This TCR beta chain was identified in a study of response to subunit inactivated influenza vaccine. This clonotype was detected a few times. Its antigen remains unknown. The germline V gene encodes CDR1 SGHTA and CDR2 FQGNSA. Trimming stripped 4 bases from V and 4 bases from J, with 17 bases between. The CDR3 covers 15 residues. Study-level points and caveats: It was suggested by the authors that few new T cells are recruited by each seasonal influenza vaccination.

TCRdb reprocessed the RT-PCR reads with MiXCR, giving one entry per CDR3 protein. The table lists roughly 550,000 distinct CDR3 sequences, roughly 23% of them singletons. This sample was shared with a second study, whose subject was T cells expressing NK-cell markers. That work states: Synthesis of TCR beta cDNA relied on 5'RACE template switching carrying UMIs. It was still unclear whether expanded NKG2C+ T cell clones were HCMV specific.

The specimen comprised CD4+ T cells sorted from PBMCs, sampled about 12 days after vaccination. This clonotype was obtained from a man between 45 and 60 years old who received an inactivated influenza vaccine. V usage is TRBV7-2 and J usage is TRBJ2-7, with TRBD1 as a possible D gene (5 bases). The CDR3 protein is CASSSQSGFRYEQYF. The CDR3 bases are TGTGCCAGCAGCTCCCAGTCAGGGTTTCGGTACGAGCAGTACTTC.